Sequencing of this T cell receptor beta chain was carried out in a study of vaccination effects on CD4 cells after COVID-19. ViraFEST expansion of antigen-specific CD4+ T cells with viral peptide pools preceded sequencing. It was after more than 8 days of culture that CD4+ T cells were isolated. All vaccine recipients tested negative for nucleocapsid antibodies and had never contracted SARS-CoV-2 infection. It was on days 3 and 7 that half the medium was replaced with IL-2 medium. Regarding the study as a whole: The study found marked clonal contraction of infection- and vaccine-induced clones late after vaccination.

As to this clone: Its matching antigen is unknown.

In germline, CDR1 is SGHKS, CDR2 YYEKEE (reference sequence). The CDR3 spans 16 residues. V lost 4 bases and J lost 6, with 20 bases in between. Profiling relied on immunoSEQ multiplex PCR, and the TCRdb table lists in-frame clones only, not all of them. This sample has roughly 50,000 clones, with 75% to 80% found just once. This clonotype originated in a human donor who received a COVID-19 vaccine. The rearrangement joins TRBV5-5 to TRBJ2-1, with D possibly being TRBD2 (5 bases). Specimen: CD4+ T cells from PBMCs cultured with HCoV-OC43 spike peptides, collected before COVID-19 vaccination. The subset is: HCoV-OC43 spike overlapping peptide pool stimulation. The CDR3, as DNA: TGTGCCAGCAGCCCCCTAGGGAGCGGTGTCGCCAATGAGCAGTTCTTC. Translated, it gives CASSPLGSGVANEQFF.